This TCR beta chain was recovered during a study of T cells in Graves' hyperthyroidism and ophthalmopathy. Whole-study context: Blood was drawn when the patient was first diagnosed and still untreated.

Germline values: CDR1 MDHEN, CDR2 SYDVKM. This CDR3 has 15 amino acids. Trimming took 2 bases from V and 3 from J, leaving 11 bases between them. This clonotype was seen at least ten times. Amplification targeted TCR beta CDR3 regions from RNA transcripts. First-round RT-PCR targeting the TCR CDR3 was performed with the HTBI primer set. A single record per CDR3 protein comes from TCRdb applying MiXCR to the multiplex PCR reads. The sample contains 200,000 to 250,000 distinct CDR3 sequences, roughly 15% of which appear only once. The sequencing sample was made of blood. The sequence derives from a woman aged 18-30 years with Graves' ophthalmopathy. The V call is TRBV28, the J call TRBJ1-5; weak D call: TRBD1 (6 bases). This CDR3 reads CASSLVQGTNQPQHF. For the CDR3, the DNA is TGTGCCAGCAGTTTAGTACAGGGCACCAATCAGCCCCAGCATTTT.